A selection of T cell receptor beta chains follows, all from one sample in a study of OX40 agonist ivuxolimab in advanced cancers. Data came from immunoSEQ multiplex PCR; TCRdb stores just in-frame clones and leaves some out. The table lists under 40,000 clones, over 65% of them singletons. Sequenced here: CD4+ or CD8+ T cells sorted from blood, sampled in a trial of the OX40 agonist ivuxolimab. The receptors come from an adult with an advanced solid tumor such as melanoma, head and neck, liver or kidney cancer. CDR3s include the opening cysteine and the closing phenylalanine or tryptophan. The D gene is left open where the match is weak. Clone size is not always given. Where it is, it says once, few, many or a class for expanded clones.

j_gene | abundance | d_gene | v_gene | CDR3aa | CDR3nt
TRBJ1-5 | . | . | TRBV21-1 | CASSRENNSNQPQHF | TGTGCCAGCAGCCGGGAAAACAATAGCAATCAGCCCCAGCATTTT
TRBJ1-1 | once | . | TRBV7-2 | CASSEDPGGYNTEAFF | TGTGCCAGCAGCGAGGACCCGGGGGGATACAACACTGAAGCTTTCTTT
TRBJ2-3 | . | TRBD1 | TRBV4-3 | CASSPGTGVTDTQYF | TGCGCCAGCAGCCCCGGGACAGGGGTCACAGATACGCAGTATTTT
TRBJ2-2 | . | . | TRBV5-1 | CASSLPDGNTGELFF | TGCGCCAGCAGCTTGCCGGACGGGAACACCGGGGAGCTGTTTTTT
TRBJ2-5 | . | TRBD1 | TRBV6-6 | CAISRDRGYQETQYF | TGTGCCATCAGTAGGGACAGGGGGTACCAAGAGACCCAGTACTTC
TRBJ2-7 | . | . | TRBV19 | CASSPGPGYEQYF | TGTGCCAGTAGTCCCGGGCCTGGTTACGAGCAGTACTTC
TRBJ2-7 | . | . | TRBV7-2 | CASSPPGTRVYEQYF | TGTGCCAGCAGCCCCCCCGGGACAAGAGTTTACGAGCAGTACTTC
TRBJ2-2 | . | . | TRBV28 | CASRPRRAANTGELFF | TGTGCCAGCAGGCCCCGGAGGGCAGCGAACACCGGGGAGCTGTTTTTT
TRBJ1-2 | . | TRBD1 | TRBV6-5 | CASSRDRGMGYGYTF | TGTGCCAGCAGCCGCGACAGGGGGATGGGCTATGGCTACACCTTC
TRBJ1-5 | . | . | TRBV7-9 | CASSPGGNQPQHF | TGTGCCAGCAGCCCCGGAGGTAATCAGCCCCAGCATTTT
TRBJ2-7 | . | TRBD2 | TRBV27 | CASSPWVLAVYEQYF | TGTGCCAGCAGCCCGTGGGTACTAGCGGTCTACGAGCAGTACTTC
TRBJ2-2 | . | . | TRBV7-3 | CASSRWANGELFF | TGTGCCAGCAGCCGCTGGGCGAACGGGGAGCTGTTTTTT
TRBJ2-2 | once | . | TRBV30 | CAWSVNTGELFF | TGTGCCTGGAGTGTGAATACCGGGGAGCTGTTTTTT
TRBJ2-1 | . | . | TRBV28 | CASSFRPRGEQFF | TGTGCCAGCAGTTTTAGGCCCCGGGGTGAGCAGTTCTTC
TRBJ1-1 | . | TRBD1 | TRBV28 | CASLPWPGQGAGTEAFF | TGTGCCAGCCTCCCTTGGCCGGGACAGGGGGCCGGGACTGAAGCTTTCTTT
TRBJ2-7 | . | . | TRBV28 | CASSFGGSLTYEQYF | TGTGCCAGCAGTTTTGGAGGGTCCCTAACCTACGAGCAGTACTTC